Listed below are T cell receptor beta chains from one sample, sequenced in a study of technical replicates of blood from several donors. TCRdb keeps only in-frame clones here, not all; method: immunoSEQ multiplex PCR. There are about 89,000 clones in the sample; roughly 94% occur only once, and roughly 0.26% lies in the top ten. Sample: T cells isolated from PBMCs. These receptors all stem from a human donor in good health. Each CDR3 is given with its conserved first and last residue. D genes are given only for firm matches. Clone size is stated in some rows and not others, as once, few, many or a class when expanded.

clone_size | d_call | j_call | v_call | cdr3_aa | cdr3_nt
. | . | TRBJ1-2 | TRBV29-1 | CSVLGGPVWNYGYTF | TGCAGCGTGCTGGGGGGACCCGTATGGAACTATGGCTACACCTTC
. | . | TRBJ2-7 | TRBV30 | CAWSVLTANSYEQYF | TGTGCCTGGAGTGTACTTACAGCTAATTCCTACGAGCAGTACTTC
once | TRBD1 | TRBJ1-2 | TRBV4-1 | CASSKIQGADGYTF | TGCGCCAGCAGCAAAATCCAGGGGGCAGATGGCTACACCTTC
. | TRBD2 | TRBJ2-1 | TRBV9 | CASSVTGTSDNEQFF | TGTGCCAGCAGCGTTACCGGGACTAGCGACAATGAGCAGTTCTTC
once | . | TRBJ2-3 | TRBV6-5 | CASSVLADTDTQYF | TGTGCCAGCAGTGTACTAGCCGACACAGATACGCAGTATTTT
. | . | TRBJ1-2 | TRBV29-1 | CSVPHYYGYTF | TGCAGCGTCCCTCACTACTATGGCTACACCTTC
. | TRBD1 | TRBJ1-5 | TRBV9 | CASSAGQGLNQPQHF | TGTGCCAGCAGCGCGGGACAGGGACTAAATCAGCCCCAGCATTTT
. | TRBD1 | TRBJ2-2 | TRBV27 | CASSPQSGTGGRELFF | TGTGCCAGCAGTCCACAGAGTGGGACAGGGGGCAGGGAGCTGTTTTTT
. | TRBD2 | TRBJ2-1 | TRBV11-2 | CASSLATAGVGEQFF | TGTGCCAGCAGCTTAGCTACAGCGGGAGTAGGTGAGCAGTTCTTC
. | . | TRBJ1-5 | TRBV30 | CAWSGLGAQPQHF | TGTGCCTGGAGTGGTTTGGGGGCGCAGCCCCAGCATTTT
. | . | TRBJ1-2 | TRBV27 | CASSLSPRANYGYTF | TGTGCCAGCAGTCTCTCCCCCAGGGCTAACTATGGCTACACCTTC
. | . | TRBJ1-1 | TRBV12-5 | CASGLGLGTEAFF | TGTGCTAGTGGTTTGGGACTGGGCACTGAAGCTTTCTTT
. | . | TRBJ2-2 | TRBV7-3 | CASSLQAANTGELFF | TGTGCCAGCAGCTTACAGGCAGCGAACACCGGGGAGCTGTTTTTT
. | . | TRBJ2-7 | TRBV9 | CASSVADLYEQYF | TGTGCCAGCAGCGTAGCAGATCTCTACGAGCAGTACTTC
. | TRBD1 | TRBJ2-7 | TRBV5-1 | CASSLGQGATVGEQYF | TGCGCCAGCAGCTTGGGACAGGGGGCAACGGTGGGCGAGCAGTACTTC
once | TRBD1 | TRBJ1-5 | TRBV28 | CASSLSGGASQPQHF | TGTGCCAGCAGTTTGTCAGGGGGCGCGAGTCAGCCCCAGCATTTT
. | . | TRBJ2-5 | TRBV9 | CASSVGVGQETQYF | TGTGCCAGCAGCGTAGGGGTCGGGCAAGAGACCCAGTACTTC
. | TRBD2 | TRBJ2-3 | TRBV5-6 | CASSFLTSGDTDTQYF | TGTGCCAGCAGCTTTTTGACTAGCGGGGATACAGATACGCAGTATTTT
. | TRBD1 | TRBJ2-5 | TRBV10-1 | CASSVVSDRGNQETQYF | TGCGCCAGCAGTGTAGTGTCTGACAGGGGGAACCAAGAGACCCAGTACTTC
. | . | TRBJ2-7 | TRBV13 | CASSALTDILSYEQYF | TGTGCCAGCAGCGCCCTGACGGACATCCTCTCCTACGAGCAGTACTTC
. | TRBD1 | TRBJ2-7 | TRBV15 | CATSRDVVFRDRETYEQYF | TGTGCCACCAGCAGAGACGTAGTATTCCGGGACAGGGAGACCTACGAGCAGTACTTC
once | TRBD1 | TRBJ2-1 | TRBV9 | CASSVQGQGNEQFF | TGTGCCAGCAGCGTACAGGGACAGGGAAATGAGCAGTTCTTC
. | TRBD1 | TRBJ1-6 | TRBV30 | CAWSLPRTGGASPLHF | TGTGCCTGGAGTTTGCCCCGGACAGGGGGCGCCTCACCCCTCCACTTT
. | . | TRBJ2-2 | TRBV11-2 | CASSLEGGAQNTGELFF | TGTGCCAGCAGCTTAGAAGGCGGGGCACAGAACACCGGGGAGCTGTTTTTT
. | . | TRBJ1-1 | TRBV11-2 | CASSLVLSLMDTEAFF | TGTGCCAGCAGCTTAGTCTTAAGTCTAATGGACACTGAAGCTTTCTTT
. | TRBD1 | TRBJ1-1 | TRBV4-1 | CASSLGTENTEAFF | TGCGCCAGCAGCCTCGGGACAGAGAACACTGAAGCTTTCTTT
. | . | TRBJ2-7 | TRBV5-8 | CASSPRIRSYEQYF | TGTGCCAGCAGCCCCAGAATCCGAAGCTACGAGCAGTACTTC
. | TRBD1 | TRBJ1-5 | TRBV5-6 | CASSFGQGINQPQHF | TGTGCCAGCAGCTTTGGACAGGGGATTAATCAGCCCCAGCATTTT
. | TRBD2 | TRBJ2-5 | TRBV10-3 | CAIGLAGEETQYF | TGTGCCATAGGACTAGCGGGGGAAGAGACCCAGTACTTC
once | . | TRBJ2-7 | TRBV5-6 | CASTTTGSYEQYF | TGTGCCAGCACCACAACAGGGTCCTACGAGCAGTACTTC
. | TRBD2 | TRBJ2-1 | TRBV18 | CASSPLDVRGGAEQFF | TGTGCCAGCTCACCATTGGACGTTCGCGGGGGGGCCGAGCAGTTCTTC
. | . | TRBJ2-5 | TRBV10-3 | CAIRDVGSGQETQYF | TGTGCCATCAGAGATGTGGGCAGCGGTCAAGAGACCCAGTACTTC
. | . | TRBJ2-1 | TRBV6-5 | CASSYSSRTRNEQFF | TGTGCCAGCAGTTACTCGTCCCGGACTCGGAATGAGCAGTTCTTC
. | . | TRBJ1-1 | TRBV5-8 | CASSSDQGNTEAFF | TGTGCCAGCAGCTCAGACCAGGGGAACACTGAAGCTTTCTTT
. | . | TRBJ1-5 | TRBV19 | CASSDNNGNQPQHF | TGTGCCAGTAGTGACAATAATGGCAATCAGCCCCAGCATTTT
few | . | TRBJ2-1 | TRBV30 | CAWTIQGSYNEQFF | TGTGCCTGGACCATCCAGGGTAGCTACAATGAGCAGTTCTTC
. | . | TRBJ1-1 | TRBV19 | CASARRGSGNTEAFF | TGTGCCAGCGCAAGGCGTGGGTCGGGGAACACTGAAGCTTTCTTT
. | . | TRBJ2-3 | TRBV5-1 | CASSLRGRPTDTQYF | TGCGCCAGCAGCTTACGAGGGAGGCCCACAGATACGCAGTATTTT
. | . | TRBJ2-3 | TRBV4-1 | CASSQEVRVTDTQYF | TGCGCCAGCAGCCAAGAGGTCAGGGTGACAGATACGCAGTATTTT
. | . | TRBJ2-7 | TRBV5-1 | CASSPDSSSYEQYF | TGCGCCAGCAGCCCGGACTCGAGCTCCTACGAGCAGTACTTC
. | TRBD1 | TRBJ1-2 | TRBV27 | CASRGQGTNYGYTF | TGTGCCAGCAGGGGACAGGGAACTAACTATGGCTACACCTTC
. | TRBD2 | TRBJ2-7 | TRBV28 | CASTPGLAGVEQYF | TGTGCCAGCACCCCGGGACTAGCGGGAGTTGAGCAGTACTTC
. | . | TRBJ2-5 | TRBV5-4 | CASSLDRGSSHDQETQYF | TGTGCCAGCAGCTTGGACCGGGGGTCAAGCCACGACCAAGAGACCCAGTACTTC
. | . | TRBJ2-2 | TRBV27 | CASSLLASTGELFF | TGTGCCAGCAGTTTATTAGCGAGCACCGGGGAGCTGTTTTTT
once | TRBD1 | TRBJ2-1 | TRBV9 | CASSVGAGGQGTYEQFF | TGTGCCAGCAGCGTAGGAGCAGGGGGACAGGGCACCTATGAGCAGTTCTTC
. | TRBD1 | TRBJ2-7 | TRBV6-6 | CASRLSGTAYEQYF | TGTGCCAGCAGACTATCCGGGACAGCCTACGAGCAGTACTTC
. | . | TRBJ1-1 | TRBV7-7 | CASSFGQGTEAFF | TGTGCTAGCAGCTTTGGGCAGGGGACTGAAGCTTTCTTT
. | . | TRBJ2-3 | TRBV5-1 | CASSLYFADTQYF | TGCGCCAGCAGCTTGTACTTCGCAGATACGCAGTATTTT